A selection of T cell receptor beta chains follows, all from one sample in a study of shared clonotypes between healthy human individuals. The protocol was immunoSEQ multiplex PCR, while the TCRdb copy is restricted to in-frame clones and leaves out a portion. The sample lists about 2 million clones, about 95% occurring once. The sample was naive CD8+ T cells sorted from blood. These receptors were obtained from a man younger than 35 in good health. Both conserved end residues are part of each CDR3.

v_call	j_call	cdr3_aa
TRBV6-5	TRBJ2-5	CASSYGLAGSQETQYF
TRBV27	TRBJ2-7	CASSSGVSYEQYF
TRBV30	TRBJ2-1	CAWTPLAGPSYNEQFF
TRBV5-4	TRBJ2-7	CASSSKPGQGVHSYEQYF
TRBV4-3	TRBJ2-1	CASSQDQRLTEGNEQFF
TRBV6-6	TRBJ1-3	CASSYPSAGNTIYF
TRBV10-1	TRBJ2-3	CASSESANPLLVGPTDTQYF
TRBV2	TRBJ2-7	CASSEPSSYEQYF
TRBV19	TRBJ2-7	CASRMGIGEQYF
TRBV7-9	TRBJ1-1	CASSLGVGSTDTEAFF
TRBV4-3	TRBJ1-3	CASSQDEVSGNTIYF
TRBV6-6	TRBJ2-3	CASSNWDRGRDTQYF
TRBV10-3	TRBJ2-1	CAISEQISGGLTGNEQFF
TRBV9	TRBJ1-2	CASSVAGANYGYTF
TRBV25-1	TRBJ1-2	CASSEWGANYGYTF
TRBV15	TRBJ2-2	CATSRDGELFF
TRBV5-4	TRBJ1-1	CASSLRGGTEAFF
TRBV30	TRBJ1-3	CAWSGLTRQGAEGNTIYF
TRBV6-6	TRBJ2-1	CASNKGREGDNEQFF
TRBV27	TRBJ1-2	CASSFGGPDYGYTF
TRBV9	TRBJ2-3	CASSVRQTPTDTQYF
TRBV19	TRBJ2-7	CASSPRGQGESYEQYF
TRBV19	TRBJ2-7	CASLEDEQYF
TRBV21-1	TRBJ1-5	CASSKYGRRGQPQHF
TRBV2	TRBJ1-4	CASRPDTEEKLFF
TRBV7-2	TRBJ2-7	CASSSFKSSEQYF
TRBV4-1	TRBJ2-5	CASSPRLGSQETQYF
TRBV4-3	TRBJ2-7	CASSLRQGAVHEQYF
TRBV7-9	TRBJ1-6	CASSPTAGNSPLHF
TRBV9	TRBJ2-5	CASSLGLAGGLETQYF
TRBV2	TRBJ2-7	CASSETSGGTYEQYF
TRBV29-1	TRBJ2-7	CSVDTGHEQYF